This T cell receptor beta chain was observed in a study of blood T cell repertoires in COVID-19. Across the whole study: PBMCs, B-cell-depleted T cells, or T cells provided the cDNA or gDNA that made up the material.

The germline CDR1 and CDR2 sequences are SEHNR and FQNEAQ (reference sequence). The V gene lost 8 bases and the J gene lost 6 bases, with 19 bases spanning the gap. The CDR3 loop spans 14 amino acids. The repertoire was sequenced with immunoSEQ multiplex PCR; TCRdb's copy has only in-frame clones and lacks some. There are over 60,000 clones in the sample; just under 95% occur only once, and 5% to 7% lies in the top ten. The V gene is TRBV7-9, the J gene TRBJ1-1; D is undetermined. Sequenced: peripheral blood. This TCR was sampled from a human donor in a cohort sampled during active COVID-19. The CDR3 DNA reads TGTGCCAGCTCCAACCGACGGGAGATAGCTGAAGCTTTCTTT. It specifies CASSNRREIAEAFF.